The text below deals with one T cell receptor beta chain. The data were taken from a study of control samples from healthy donors and cancer patients. Only in-frame clones appear in the TCRdb table, and some are missing; sequencing was by immunoSEQ multiplex PCR. Here the sample spans under 150,000 clones, 88% being singletons. With 3 bases removed from V and 8 bases from J, the gap between germline ends came to 16 bases. The length of the CDR3 is 15 residues. Germline V gene sequence: CDR1 SGHAT, CDR2 FQNNGV. The sample was blood. The chain joins TRBV11-2 to TRBJ1-4; TRBD1 might be the D (5 bases). The source is a woman between 65 and 79 years old in good health. This CDR3 is CASSLGTQGLEKLFF. Written as DNA, the CDR3 is TGTGCCAGCAGCTTGGGGACCCAAGGATTGGAAAAACTGTTTTTT.